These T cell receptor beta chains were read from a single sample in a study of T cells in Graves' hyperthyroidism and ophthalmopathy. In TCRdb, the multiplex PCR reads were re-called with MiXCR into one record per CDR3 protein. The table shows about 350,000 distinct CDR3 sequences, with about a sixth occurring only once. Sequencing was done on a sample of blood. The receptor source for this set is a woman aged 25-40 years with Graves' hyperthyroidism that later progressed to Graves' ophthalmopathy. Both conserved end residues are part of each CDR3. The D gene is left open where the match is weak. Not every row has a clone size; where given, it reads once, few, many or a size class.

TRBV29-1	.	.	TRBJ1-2	CSVVPVEGYTF	TGCAGCGTTGTTCCGGTGGAGGGCTACACCTTC
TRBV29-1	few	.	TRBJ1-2	CSVVGDYGYTF	TGCAGCGTTGTTGGGGACTATGGCTACACCTTC
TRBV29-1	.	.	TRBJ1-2	CSLGAPTDNYGYTF	TGCAGCCTCGGAGCACCGACAGATAACTATGGCTACACCTTC
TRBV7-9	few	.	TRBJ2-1	CASSFPGTNEQFF	TGTGCCAGCAGCTTCCCGGGAACCAATGAGCAGTTCTTC
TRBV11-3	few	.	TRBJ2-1	CASSLGRAGVIYEQFF	TGTGCCAGCAGCTTAGGTCGCGCAGGGGTGATATATGAGCAGTTCTTC
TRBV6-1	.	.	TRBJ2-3	CASSPISTDTQYF	TGTGCCAGCAGCCCAATCTCAACAGATACGCAGTATTTT
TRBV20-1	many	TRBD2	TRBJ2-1	CSARVGSGAYNEQFF	TGCAGTGCTAGAGTCGGTAGCGGGGCGTACAATGAGCAGTTCTTC
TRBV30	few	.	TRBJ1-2	CAWRAQSNYGYTF	TGTGCCTGGAGGGCACAGTCGAACTATGGCTACACCTTC
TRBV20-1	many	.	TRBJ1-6	CSMPTRGQRNSPLHF	TGCAGTATGCCCACGCGAGGACAGAGGAATTCACCCCTCCACTTT
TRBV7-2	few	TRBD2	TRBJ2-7	CASSLPSASGGLEQYF	TGTGCCAGCAGCTTACCATCGGCTAGCGGGGGGTTGGAGCAGTACTTC
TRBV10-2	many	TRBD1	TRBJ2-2	CASSETGVGTGELFF	TGCGCCAGCAGTGAGACAGGGGTCGGCACCGGGGAGCTGTTTTTT
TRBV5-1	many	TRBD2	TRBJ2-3	CASSSPSGSGTDTQYF	TGCGCCAGCAGCTCGCCTAGCGGGAGTGGCACAGATACGCAGTATTTT
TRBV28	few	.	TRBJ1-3	CASSRRGSGNTIYF	TGTGCCAGCAGTCGACGGGGCTCTGGAAACACCATATATTTT
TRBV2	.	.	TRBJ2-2	CASSSLVRSNTGELFF	TGTGCCAGCAGCTCTTTAGTGCGGTCGAACACCGGGGAGCTGTTTTTT
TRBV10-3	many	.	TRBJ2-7	CAIKEGSAYYEQYF	TGTGCCATCAAGGAGGGTAGTGCCTACTACGAGCAGTACTTC
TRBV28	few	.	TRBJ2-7	CASSFFEGIGEQYF	TGTGCCAGCAGTTTCTTTGAGGGAATAGGGGAGCAGTACTTC
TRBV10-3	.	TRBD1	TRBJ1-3	CAISESGTGAFRNTIYF	TGTGCCATCAGTGAGTCGGGAACAGGGGCCTTTCGAAACACCATATATTTT
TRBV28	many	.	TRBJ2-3	CASSLWGLPRVTQYF	TGTGCCAGCAGTTTATGGGGACTTCCGCGGGTTACGCAGTATTTT
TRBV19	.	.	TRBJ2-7	CASSISRGVTPYEQYF	TGTGCCAGTAGTATCTCGCGTGGGGTGACTCCCTACGAGCAGTACTTC
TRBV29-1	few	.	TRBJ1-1	CSAREGGYTEAFF	TGCAGCGCCCGGGAGGGGGGGTACACTGAAGCTTTCTTT
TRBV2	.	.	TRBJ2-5	CASTRQQETQYF	TGTGCCAGCACGCGACAGCAAGAGACCCAGTACTTC
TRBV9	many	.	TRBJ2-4	CASSVVGAWENIQYF	TGTGCCAGCAGCGTAGTAGGGGCGTGGGAAAACATTCAGTACTTC
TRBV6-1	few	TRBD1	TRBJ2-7	CASSVRGYPPYEQYF	TGTGCCAGCAGTGTCAGGGGGTACCCTCCCTACGAGCAGTACTTC
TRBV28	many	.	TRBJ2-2	CASSGWGRNTGELFF	TGTGCCAGCAGTGGCTGGGGGCGAAACACCGGGGAGCTGTTTTTT
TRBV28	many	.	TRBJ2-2	CASSLRHLTGTGELFF	TGTGCCAGCAGTTTACGCCATCTTACCGGGACAGGGGAGCTGTTTTTT
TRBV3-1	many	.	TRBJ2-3	CASSANPRTDTQYF	TGTGCCAGCAGCGCTAACCCTAGAACAGATACGCAGTATTTT
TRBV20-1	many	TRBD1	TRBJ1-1	CSARDPGDSWFPNTEAFF	TGCAGTGCTAGAGATCCGGGGGACAGCTGGTTTCCGAACACTGAAGCTTTCTTT
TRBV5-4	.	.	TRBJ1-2	CASSLAGTGSGFGYTF	TGTGCCAGCAGCTTGGCGGGTACAGGGTCAGGATTCGGCTACACCTTC
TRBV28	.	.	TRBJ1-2	CASSLPEGIYGYTF	TGTGCCAGCAGTTTGCCCGAAGGGATTTATGGCTACACCTTC
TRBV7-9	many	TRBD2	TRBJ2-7	CASSGLADYEQYF	TGTGCCAGCAGTGGGCTAGCGGACTACGAGCAGTACTTC
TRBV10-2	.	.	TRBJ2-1	CASISSGNEQFF	TGCGCCAGCATAAGCAGCGGGAATGAGCAGTTCTTC
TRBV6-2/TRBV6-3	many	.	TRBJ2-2	CASRPGRYTGELFF	TGTGCCAGCAGGCCAGGTCGATACACCGGGGAGCTGTTTTTT
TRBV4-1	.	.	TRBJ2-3	CASSQVIEWVGTQYF	TGCGCCAGCAGCCAAGTGATTGAGTGGGTCGGTACGCAGTATTTT
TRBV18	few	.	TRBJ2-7	CASSPPYRRAYEQYF	TGTGCCAGCTCACCACCGTATAGGAGAGCCTACGAGCAGTACTTC
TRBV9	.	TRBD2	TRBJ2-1	CASSVGGASGRGTNEQFF	TGTGCCAGCAGCGTAGGGGGGGCTAGCGGGAGGGGAACCAATGAGCAGTTCTTC